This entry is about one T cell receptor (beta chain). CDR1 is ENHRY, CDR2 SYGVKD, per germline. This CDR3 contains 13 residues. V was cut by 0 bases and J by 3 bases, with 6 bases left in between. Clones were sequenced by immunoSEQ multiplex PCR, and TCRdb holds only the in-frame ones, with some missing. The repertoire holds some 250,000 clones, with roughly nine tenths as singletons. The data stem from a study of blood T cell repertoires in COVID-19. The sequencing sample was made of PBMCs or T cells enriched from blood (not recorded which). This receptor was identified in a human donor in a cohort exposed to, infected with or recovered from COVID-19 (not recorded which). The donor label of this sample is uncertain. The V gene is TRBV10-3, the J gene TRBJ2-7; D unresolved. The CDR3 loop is CAISESSLYEQYF. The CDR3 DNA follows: TGTGCCATCAGTGAGTCGAGTCTCTACGAGCAGTACTTC.